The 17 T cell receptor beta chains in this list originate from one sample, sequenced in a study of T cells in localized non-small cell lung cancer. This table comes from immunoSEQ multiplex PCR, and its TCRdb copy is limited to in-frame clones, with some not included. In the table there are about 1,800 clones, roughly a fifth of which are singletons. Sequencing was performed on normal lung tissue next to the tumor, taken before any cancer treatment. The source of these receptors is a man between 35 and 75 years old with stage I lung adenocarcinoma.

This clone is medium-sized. In DNA form, the CDR3 reads TGTGCCAGCTCGGGACAGGGGAGAGCCATATATTTT. It translates to CASSGQGRAIYF. The rearrangement uses TRBV6-8 and TRBJ1-3, with 10 bases fitting TRBD1. V lost 8 bases, J lost 11 bases, and 6 bases stayed unmatched. CDR1 and CDR2 (germline): MNHGY, SAAAGT. CDR3 length equals 12 residues.

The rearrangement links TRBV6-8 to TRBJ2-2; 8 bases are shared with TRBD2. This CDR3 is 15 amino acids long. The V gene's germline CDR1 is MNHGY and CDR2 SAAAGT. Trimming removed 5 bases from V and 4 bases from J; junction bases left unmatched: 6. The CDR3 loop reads CASSEGTRATGELFF. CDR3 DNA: TGTGCCAGCAGTGAGGGGACTAGGGCCACCGGGGAGCTGTTTTTT.

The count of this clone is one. CDR3 nucleotide sequence: TGTGCCAGCAGCCAAGGGCGATGGGGGGCAGATACGCAGTATTTT. Translated: CASSQGRWGADTQYF. V and J are TRBV14 and TRBJ2-3; D is perhaps TRBD2 (6 bases). Trimming pared 1 base from V and 4 bases from J, leaving 12 bases between. The CDR3 totals 15 residues. Germline V lookup: CDR1 SGHDN, CDR2 FVKESK.

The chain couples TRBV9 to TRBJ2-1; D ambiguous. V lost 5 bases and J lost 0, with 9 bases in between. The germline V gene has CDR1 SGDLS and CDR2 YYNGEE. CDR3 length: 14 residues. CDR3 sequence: CASSVDSSYNEQFF. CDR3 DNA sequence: TGTGCCAGCAGTGTGGATTCCTCCTACAATGAGCAGTTCTTC.

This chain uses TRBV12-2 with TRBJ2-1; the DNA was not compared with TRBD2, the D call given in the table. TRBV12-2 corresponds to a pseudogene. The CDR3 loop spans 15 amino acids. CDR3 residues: CASRLTSGPTCEQFF. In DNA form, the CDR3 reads TGTGCAAGTCGCTTGACTAGCGGGCCGACTTGTGAGCAGTTCTTC.

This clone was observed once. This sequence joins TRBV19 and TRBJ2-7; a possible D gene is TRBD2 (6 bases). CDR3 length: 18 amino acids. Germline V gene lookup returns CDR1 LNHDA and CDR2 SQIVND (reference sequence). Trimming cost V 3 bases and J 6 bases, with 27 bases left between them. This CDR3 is CASSIGWRGAARLSEQYF. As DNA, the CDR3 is TGTGCCAGTAGTATCGGCTGGCGGGGCGCGGCTCGGCTAAGCGAGCAGTACTTC.

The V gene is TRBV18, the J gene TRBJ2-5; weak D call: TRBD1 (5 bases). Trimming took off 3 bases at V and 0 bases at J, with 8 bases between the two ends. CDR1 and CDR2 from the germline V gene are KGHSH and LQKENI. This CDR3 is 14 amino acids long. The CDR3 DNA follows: TGTGCCAGCTCACCGCAGGGCTACCAAGAGACCCAGTACTTC. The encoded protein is CASSPQGYQETQYF. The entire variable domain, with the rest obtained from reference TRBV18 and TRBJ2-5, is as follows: NAGVMQNPRHLVRRRGQEARLRCSPMKGHSHVYWYRQLPEEGLKFMVYLQKENIIDESGMPKERFSAEFPKEGPSILRIQQVVRGDSAAYFCASSPQGYQETQYFGPGTRLLVL.

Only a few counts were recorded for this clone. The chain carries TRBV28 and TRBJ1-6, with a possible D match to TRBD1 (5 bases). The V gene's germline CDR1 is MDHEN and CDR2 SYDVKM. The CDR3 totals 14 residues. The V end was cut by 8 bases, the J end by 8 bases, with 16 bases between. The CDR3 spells CASGNGGFDSPLHF. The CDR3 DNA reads TGTGCCAGCGGAAATGGGGGGTTTGATTCACCCCTCCACTTT.

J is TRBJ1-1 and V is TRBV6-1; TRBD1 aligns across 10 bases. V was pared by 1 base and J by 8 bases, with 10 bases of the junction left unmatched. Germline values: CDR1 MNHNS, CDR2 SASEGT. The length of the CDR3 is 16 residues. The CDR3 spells CASSEDTGQGSYEAFF. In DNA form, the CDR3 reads TGTGCCAGCAGTGAAGACACGGGACAGGGGTCGTACGAAGCTTTCTTT.

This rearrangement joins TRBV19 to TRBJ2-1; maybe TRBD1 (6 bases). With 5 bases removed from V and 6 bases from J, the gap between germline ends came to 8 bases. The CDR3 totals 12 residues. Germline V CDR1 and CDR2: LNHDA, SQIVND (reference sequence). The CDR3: CASSLQGNEQFF. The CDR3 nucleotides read TGTGCCAGTAGTTTACAGGGCAATGAGCAGTTCTTC.

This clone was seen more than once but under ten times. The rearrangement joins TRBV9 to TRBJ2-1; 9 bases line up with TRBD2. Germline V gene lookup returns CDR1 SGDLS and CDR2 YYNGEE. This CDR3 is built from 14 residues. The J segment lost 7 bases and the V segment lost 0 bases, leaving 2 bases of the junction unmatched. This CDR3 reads CASSVASGRNEQFF. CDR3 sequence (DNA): TGTGCCAGCAGCGTAGCGAGCGGGAGGAATGAGCAGTTCTTC.

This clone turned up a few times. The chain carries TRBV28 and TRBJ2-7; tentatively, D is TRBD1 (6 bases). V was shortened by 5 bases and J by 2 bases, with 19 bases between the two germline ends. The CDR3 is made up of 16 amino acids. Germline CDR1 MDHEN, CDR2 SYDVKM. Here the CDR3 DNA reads TGTGCCAGCAGTCCCCGAAAACAGGGAATGGCCTACGAGCAGTACTTC. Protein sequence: CASSPRKQGMAYEQYF.

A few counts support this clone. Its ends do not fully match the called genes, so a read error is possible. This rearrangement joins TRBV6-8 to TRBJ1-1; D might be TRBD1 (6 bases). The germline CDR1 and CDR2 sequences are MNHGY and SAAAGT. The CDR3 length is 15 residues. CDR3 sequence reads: CAISVRGEEDTEAFF. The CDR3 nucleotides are TGTGCCATCAGTGTTAGGGGGGAAGAGGACACTGAAGCTTTCTTT.

The CDR3 loop reads CASNRKGLDEQFF. The CDR3 bases are TGTGCCAGTAACAGGAAAGGTCTCGATGAGCAGTTCTTC. The chain joins TRBV19 to TRBJ2-1; D might be TRBD1 (5 bases). Trimming took 7 bases from V and 8 from J, leaving 15 bases between them. This CDR3 has 13 amino acids. CDR1 is LNHDA and CDR2 is SQIVND in the germline V gene (reference sequence).

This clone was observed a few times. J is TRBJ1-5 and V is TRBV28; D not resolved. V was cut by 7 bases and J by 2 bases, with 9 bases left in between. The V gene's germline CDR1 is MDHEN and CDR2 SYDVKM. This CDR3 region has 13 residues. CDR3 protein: CASTSQGNQPQHF. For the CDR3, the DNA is TGTGCCAGCACCTCCCAGGGCAATCAGCCCCAGCATTTT.

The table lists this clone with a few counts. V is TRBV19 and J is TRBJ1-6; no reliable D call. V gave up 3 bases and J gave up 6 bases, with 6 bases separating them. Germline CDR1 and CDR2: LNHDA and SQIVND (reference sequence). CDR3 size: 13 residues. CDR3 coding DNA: TGTGCCAGTAGTATCCGGTCTAATTCACCCCTCCACTTT. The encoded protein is CASSIRSNSPLHF.

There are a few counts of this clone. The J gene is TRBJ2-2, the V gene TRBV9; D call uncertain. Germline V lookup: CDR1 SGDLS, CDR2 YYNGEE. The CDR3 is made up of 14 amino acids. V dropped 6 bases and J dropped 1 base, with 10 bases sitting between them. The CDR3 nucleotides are TGTGCCAGCATCCCGACTGTGAACACCGGGGAGCTGTTTTTT. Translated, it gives CASIPTVNTGELFF.